A selection of T cell receptor beta chains follows, all from one sample in a study of patients and donors after allogeneic stem cell transplantation. TCRdb redid the calling of the RT-PCR reads with MiXCR, one entry per CDR3 protein. The sample includes fewer than 180,000 distinct CDR3 sequences, approximately 40% of them seen just once. Material: blood, either unsorted or a sorted T cell fraction (not recorded which). These receptors all stem from a human donor who was either an allogeneic HSCT recipient or a stem cell or donor lymphocyte infusion donor (not recorded which). It is not recorded whose cells these are; they may come from a transplant donor. Both conserved end residues are trimmed from each CDR3. Fields, in order: V gene, J gene, CDR3 protein.

v_gene: TRBV5-1; j_gene: TRBJ2-5; CDR3aa: ASSFTDWTGEETQY
v_gene: TRBV29-1; j_gene: TRBJ1-1; CDR3aa: SVVDQRTEAF
v_gene: TRBV9; j_gene: TRBJ1-4; CDR3aa: ASSAGLYEKLF
v_gene: TRBV12-3/TRBV12-4; j_gene: TRBJ1-5; CDR3aa: ASSLREDQPQH
v_gene: TRBV3-1; j_gene: TRBJ2-1; CDR3aa: ASSQGQGGSNEQF
v_gene: TRBV7-9; j_gene: TRBJ2-1; CDR3aa: ASSHSGQSSYNEQF
v_gene: TRBV9; j_gene: TRBJ2-1; CDR3aa: ASSAGGLSYNEQF
v_gene: TRBV5-6; j_gene: TRBJ2-2; CDR3aa: ASSLVRGRGSTATTGELF
v_gene: TRBV6-1; j_gene: TRBJ1-5; CDR3aa: ASSDRGPQPQH
v_gene: TRBV6-2/TRBV6-3; j_gene: TRBJ1-6; CDR3aa: ASGRNSPLH
v_gene: TRBV10-3; j_gene: TRBJ2-5; CDR3aa: AISEAEQGKETQY
v_gene: TRBV9; j_gene: TRBJ1-1; CDR3aa: ASSVGKHEINTEAF
v_gene: TRBV15; j_gene: TRBJ1-5; CDR3aa: ATTDRINQPQH
v_gene: TRBV3-1; j_gene: TRBJ2-1; CDR3aa: ASSHLYNEQF
v_gene: TRBV5-1; j_gene: TRBJ1-2; CDR3aa: ASGGQGDNYGYT
v_gene: TRBV6-5; j_gene: TRBJ1-2; CDR3aa: ASSYGRGKDGYT
v_gene: TRBV5-1; j_gene: TRBJ1-2; CDR3aa: ASSDRGLYGYT